The present entry profiles one TCR beta chain with its context. Its specificity is not known. The data belong to a study of cytomegalovirus exposure and HLA in healthy donors. Study outcomes and limitations: Reports credit the classifier with highly specific, highly sensitive diagnosis of cytomegalovirus status. First-cohort TCR clusters were later found to tend to co-occur in the approximately 120 validation repertoires. The study recorded fewer than 200 TCR beta chains that were cytomegalovirus-associated.

The CDR3 has 14 residues. V was shortened by 3 bases and J by 3 bases, with 12 bases between the two germline ends. Germline lookup yields CDR1 LNHDA and CDR2 SQIVND (reference sequence). Data came from immunoSEQ multiplex PCR; TCRdb stores just in-frame clones and leaves some out. The sample consists of tens of thousands of clones, about 94% of them appearing once. The receptor comes from a man younger than 35 in good health and CMV-seropositive. Sequences were obtained from PBMCs. V is TRBV19 and J is TRBJ2-7; D may be TRBD2 (5 bases). The CDR3 is CASSIRLNNYEQYF. CDR3 sequence (DNA): TGTGCCAGTAGTATTCGACTAAATAACTACGAGCAGTACTTC.